These T cell receptor beta chains were read from a single sample in a study of blood T cell repertoires in COVID-19. Clones were read by immunoSEQ multiplex PCR, and TCRdb kept only the in-frame ones, dropping some. Seen here are under 250,000 clones, under 90% observed once, and the top ten hold approximately 10%. Material for sequencing was peripheral blood. These TCRs come from a man in his fifties or sixties with COVID-19, enrolled during active disease. Both conserved end residues are part of each CDR3. Fields, in order: V gene, D gene, J gene, clone size, CDR3 length, CDR3 DNA, CDR3 protein. D genes are given only for firm matches. A clone size is listed for some rows: how often the clone was seen (once, few, many), or a class if it is expanded.

TRBV7-8	TRBD1	TRBJ1-2	.	15	TGTGCCAGCAGCGTCGCCAACAGGGGGCGCGGAGGCTACACCTTC	CASSVANRGRGGYTF
TRBV7-9	.	TRBJ1-4	.	14	TGTGCCAGCAGCCAAGACAGGCCTAATGAAAAACTGTTTTTT	CASSQDRPNEKLFF
TRBV5-1	TRBD2	TRBJ2-3	.	18	TGCGCCAGCAGCTCGGGACTAGCGGGAGGGCCTAGCACAGATACGCAGTATTTT	CASSSGLAGGPSTDTQYF
TRBV19	TRBD2	TRBJ2-7	.	16	TGTGCCAGTAGTATAGGGACTAGCCCCCAAGGCGACGAGCAGTACTTC	CASSIGTSPQGDEQYF
TRBV25-1	.	TRBJ1-1	.	13	TGTGCCAGCAGTGAATTCACGACAGTTGAAGCTTTCTTT	CASSEFTTVEAFF
TRBV28	.	TRBJ1-6	.	13	TGTGCCAGCACCCTCTCAGGGTCCTCACCCCTCCACTTT	CASTLSGSSPLHF
TRBV6-2/TRBV6-3	.	TRBJ1-5	.	14	TGTGCCAGCAGTAACCCAGGGCCCAATCAGCCCCAGCATTTT	CASSNPGPNQPQHF
TRBV6-4	.	TRBJ1-4	.	13	TGTGCCAGCAGTGTAAGCGTTAATGAAAAACTGTTTTTT	CASSVSVNEKLFF
TRBV5-1	.	TRBJ2-5	.	15	TGCGCCAGCAGCTTGTTTTTGGACAACCAAGAGACCCAGTACTTC	CASSLFLDNQETQYF
TRBV5-1	.	TRBJ2-5	.	14	TGCGCCAGCAGCTTGGGGCAGAGCGGGGAGACCCAGTACTTC	CASSLGQSGETQYF
TRBV6-5	.	TRBJ1-6	.	14	TGTGCCAGCAGTTACGGGACAATTAATTCACCCCTCCACTTT	CASSYGTINSPLHF
TRBV19	TRBD1	TRBJ1-2	.	12	TGTGCCAGTAGCGACAGGGAGTATGGCTACACCTTC	CASSDREYGYTF
TRBV3-1/TRBV3-2	TRBD2	TRBJ2-7	.	15	TGTGCCAGCAGCTCAGGACTAGCGGGACCCTACGAGCAGTACTTC	CASSSGLAGPYEQYF
TRBV6-5	.	TRBJ2-1	.	14	TGTGCCAGCACCCCCCGGGACTTTTGGGATGAGCAGTTCTTC	CASTPRDFWDEQFF
TRBV10-3	TRBD1	TRBJ2-7	few	13	TGTGCCATCATTGAGGACAGGCTTTCCGAGCAGTACTTC	CAIIEDRLSEQYF
TRBV28	.	TRBJ1-1	.	14	TGTGCCAGCAAACCTCGACTGAGGAACACTGAAGCTTTCTTT	CASKPRLRNTEAFF
TRBV7-8	.	TRBJ2-7	.	13	TGTGCCAGCAGCTTCGAGACAGAATACGAGCAGTACTTC	CASSFETEYEQYF
TRBV6-5	.	TRBJ1-5	.	13	TGTGCCAGCACCCCGGACATCAGGGAGCCCCAGCATTTT	CASTPDIREPQHF
TRBV5-4	.	TRBJ2-5	.	11	TGTGCCAGCAGCCCCGGAGAGACCCAGTACTTC	CASSPGETQYF
TRBV14	.	TRBJ1-5	.	13	TGTGCCAGCAGCCAAGACCCCGGTCAGCCCCAGCATTTT	CASSQDPGQPQHF
TRBV27	TRBD2	TRBJ2-7	few	16	TGTGCCAGCAGTTTCCGACTAGCAGATAGCTCCTACGAGCAGTACTTC	CASSFRLADSSYEQYF
TRBV7-9	TRBD2	TRBJ2-3	.	18	TGTGCCAGCAGCGCTAGGGTACTAGCGGGAGGAAGGACAGATACGCAGTATTTT	CASSARVLAGGRTDTQYF
TRBV5-1	.	TRBJ1-5	.	13	TGCGCCAGCAGACTGGAGGCAGGTCAGCCCCAGCATTTT	CASRLEAGQPQHF
TRBV6-1	.	TRBJ1-1	.	15	TGTGCCAGCAGTGAAGAGGGGCAGATGAACACTGAAGCTTTCTTT	CASSEEGQMNTEAFF
TRBV3-1/TRBV3-2	TRBD1	TRBJ2-2	.	14	TGTGCCAGCAGCCCACGGGACAGCACCGGGGAGCTGTTTTTT	CASSPRDSTGELFF
TRBV2	.	TRBJ1-5	.	14	TGTGCCAGCAGTGATAGGACAGTCAATCAGCCCCAGCATTTT	CASSDRTVNQPQHF
TRBV18	.	TRBJ2-7	.	14	TGTGCCAGCTCACCATTAGGGGGATCCTACGAGCAGTACTTC	CASSPLGGSYEQYF
TRBV3-1/TRBV3-2	.	TRBJ2-5	few	12	TGTGCCAGCAGCCAACAGATGGAGACCCAGTACTTC	CASSQQMETQYF
TRBV18	.	TRBJ1-6	.	15	TGTGCCAGCGCCGAGGAGGGCTCCTATAATTCACCCCTCCACTTT	CASAEEGSYNSPLHF
TRBV6-5	.	TRBJ1-2	.	10	TGTGCCAGCATTGGGGGGTTTCTAACCTTC	CASIGGFLTF
TRBV7-6	TRBD1	TRBJ2-2	.	16	TGTGCCAGCAGCTTCCTGACAGGGGAGAACACCGGGGAGCTGTTTTTT	CASSFLTGENTGELFF
TRBV5-1	TRBD2	TRBJ2-2	.	18	TGCGCCAGCAGCTTGGGGCTAGCGGGGGGGCCGCGCACCGGGGAGCTGTTTTTT	CASSLGLAGGPRTGELFF
TRBV6-1	TRBD1	TRBJ1-2	.	16	TGTGCCAGCAGTGAATCCGGGGCAGGGGGCTGGTATGGCTACACCTTC	CASSESGAGGWYGYTF